This T cell receptor beta chain was captured by sequencing in a study of T cell responses to AZD1222 COVID-19 vaccine. Study conclusions and caveats: Donor demographics were predominantly white British with a female majority; clonal diversity may be underestimated.

This CDR3 has 14 residues. V was shortened by 2 bases and J by 3 bases, with 10 bases between the two germline ends. Germline V gene sequence: CDR1 SGHTA, CDR2 FQGNSA. As concerns this clone: Its antigen remains unknown.

Using immunoSEQ multiplex PCR, the repertoire was profiled, and TCRdb retains in-frame clones only, with some absent. The table lists 120,000 or so clones, around 92% of them singletons. The chain carries TRBV7-2 and TRBJ1-2; D gene ambiguous. The sequencing used peripheral blood, collected 28 days after the second AZD1222 dose. This TCR was recovered from an adult who received the AZD1222 COVID-19 vaccine. This CDR3 is CASSLTNTYYGYTF. The DNA of the CDR3 is TGTGCCAGCAGCTTAACGAACACGTACTATGGCTACACCTTC.